A selection of T cell receptor beta chains follows, all from one sample in a study of shared clonotypes between healthy human individuals. Using immunoSEQ multiplex PCR, the repertoire was profiled, and TCRdb retains in-frame clones only, with some absent. The sample lists approximately 500,000 clones; 79% were seen once. The sample comprised PBMCs. The receptors originated from a woman aged 40 to 55 in good health. Some clones in this sample may be carry-over from other donors' samples. The CDR3 runs from the conserved cysteine through the conserved F or W. Fields, in order: J gene, clone size, V gene, D gene, CDR3 length, CDR3 DNA, CDR3 protein. A D gene is named only where the DNA matches it firmly. Not every row has a clone size; where given, it reads once, few, many or a size class.

j_gene: TRBJ2-1; abundance: once; v_gene: TRBV28; d_gene: NA; len: 13; CDR3nt: TGTGCCAGCAGTTTGGTGGATCCTAATGAGCAGTTCTTC; CDR3aa: CASSLVDPNEQFF
j_gene: TRBJ1-2; abundance: NA; v_gene: TRBV7-9; d_gene: NA; len: 13; CDR3nt: TGTGCCAGCAGCTTACGGGCCCAGGGGGGCTACACCTTC; CDR3aa: CASSLRAQGGYTF
j_gene: TRBJ2-2; abundance: NA; v_gene: TRBV11-3; d_gene: NA; len: 13; CDR3nt: TGTGCCAGCAGCTTATTACGAGACGGGGAGCTGTTTTTT; CDR3aa: CASSLLRDGELFF
j_gene: TRBJ2-7; abundance: NA; v_gene: TRBV28; d_gene: TRBD1; len: 17; CDR3nt: TGTGCCAGCAGCCGAAGTCCCCTCCGGGACAGGCTGTCCGAGCAGTACTTC; CDR3aa: CASSRSPLRDRLSEQYF
j_gene: TRBJ2-7; abundance: NA; v_gene: TRBV9; d_gene: NA; len: 14; CDR3nt: TGTGCCAGCAGCGTAGGGGGATCCTCCTACGAGCAGTACTTC; CDR3aa: CASSVGGSSYEQYF
j_gene: TRBJ1-1; abundance: NA; v_gene: TRBV11-2; d_gene: NA; len: 14; CDR3nt: TGTGCCAGCAGCTTAGGGGGGGCGCTGACTGAAGCTTTCTTT; CDR3aa: CASSLGGALTEAFF
j_gene: TRBJ1-2; abundance: NA; v_gene: TRBV27; d_gene: NA; len: 11; CDR3nt: TGTGCCAGCGGCCCCGTAGTTGCAGTTAGCTTC; CDR3aa: CASGPVVAVSF
j_gene: TRBJ2-2; abundance: NA; v_gene: TRBV5-1; d_gene: TRBD2; len: 15; CDR3nt: TGCGCCAGCAGCGTTACTAGCGGGGCCACCGGGGAGCTGTTTTTT; CDR3aa: CASSVTSGATGELFF
j_gene: TRBJ2-2; abundance: NA; v_gene: TRBV5-5; d_gene: TRBD2; len: 14; CDR3nt: TGTGCCAGCAGCCAGACTAGCGGCACCGGGGAGCTGTTTTTT; CDR3aa: CASSQTSGTGELFF
j_gene: TRBJ2-1; abundance: NA; v_gene: TRBV7-2; d_gene: NA; len: 16; CDR3nt: TGTGCCAGCAGCTTAGGAGCGGAACATGGGTGGAATGAGCAGTTCTTC; CDR3aa: CASSLGAEHGWNEQFF
j_gene: TRBJ2-1; abundance: once; v_gene: TRBV30; d_gene: NA; len: 15; CDR3nt: TGTGCCTGGAGTGCGATCGGGAGACCCTACAATGAGCAGTTCTTC; CDR3aa: CAWSAIGRPYNEQFF
j_gene: TRBJ2-2; abundance: NA; v_gene: TRBV5-1; d_gene: TRBD2; len: 15; CDR3nt: TGCGCCAGCAGCTTGGCTACTAGCGGGACCGGGGAGCTGTTTTTT; CDR3aa: CASSLATSGTGELFF
j_gene: TRBJ2-7; abundance: NA; v_gene: TRBV28; d_gene: NA; len: 14; CDR3nt: TGTGCCAGCAGTCCCGACCCGGACAGCGGTCGTTCGTACTTC; CDR3aa: CASSPDPDSGRSYF
j_gene: TRBJ2-3; abundance: NA; v_gene: TRBV5-1; d_gene: NA; len: 16; CDR3nt: TGCGCCAGCAGCCCAGTTTCGGGTCGAGGCACAGATACGCAGTATTTT; CDR3aa: CASSPVSGRGTDTQYF
j_gene: TRBJ1-1; abundance: NA; v_gene: TRBV6-5; d_gene: NA; len: 14; CDR3nt: TGTGCCAGCAGCCCCGGGACCGACTACACTGAAGCTTTCTTT; CDR3aa: CASSPGTDYTEAFF
j_gene: TRBJ2-7; abundance: once; v_gene: TRBV10-3; d_gene: TRBD2; len: 18; CDR3nt: TGTGCCATCAGTGATTCCAGTTTTTCGGTAGCGGGAGGGTTCGAGCAGTACTTC; CDR3aa: CAISDSSFSVAGGFEQYF
j_gene: TRBJ1-1; abundance: NA; v_gene: TRBV6-1; d_gene: TRBD1; len: 13; CDR3nt: TGTGCCAGCAGGGACAGGTGGACCGGGGAAGCTTTCTTT; CDR3aa: CASRDRWTGEAFF
j_gene: TRBJ2-5; abundance: NA; v_gene: TRBV19; d_gene: NA; len: 15; CDR3nt: TGTGCCAGTAGCCGGAGGACGGGGGGCGTCGAGACCCAGTACTTC; CDR3aa: CASSRRTGGVETQYF
j_gene: TRBJ2-6; abundance: NA; v_gene: TRBV25-1; d_gene: NA; len: 13; CDR3nt: TGTGCCAGCAGTGAGCAGGGGGCCAACGTCCTGACTTTC; CDR3aa: CASSEQGANVLTF
j_gene: TRBJ2-7; abundance: NA; v_gene: TRBV7-9; d_gene: NA; len: 15; CDR3nt: TGTGCCAGCAGCGGCGGTGCAGCGGATACCTACGAGCAGTACTTC; CDR3aa: CASSGGAADTYEQYF
j_gene: TRBJ2-1; abundance: NA; v_gene: TRBV10-3; d_gene: TRBD1; len: 15; CDR3nt: TGTGCCATCAGCGCTCGGACAGGAGAGCTCAATGAGCAGTTCTTC; CDR3aa: CAISARTGELNEQFF
j_gene: TRBJ2-5; abundance: many; v_gene: TRBV19; d_gene: TRBD2; len: 15; CDR3nt: TGTGCCAGTAGTATATCTAGCGGGGGGGTCAAGACCCAGTACTTC; CDR3aa: CASSISSGGVKTQYF
j_gene: TRBJ1-5; abundance: NA; v_gene: TRBV7-8; d_gene: NA; len: 14; CDR3nt: TGTGCCAGCAGCTTAGCGGAAGGGAATCAGCCCCAGCATTTT; CDR3aa: CASSLAEGNQPQHF
j_gene: TRBJ2-1; abundance: few; v_gene: TRBV4-3; d_gene: NA; len: 13; CDR3nt: TGCGCCAGCAGCCAACTTCTCGACAATGAGCAGTTCTTC; CDR3aa: CASSQLLDNEQFF
j_gene: TRBJ2-5; abundance: NA; v_gene: TRBV7-9; d_gene: TRBD1; len: 14; CDR3nt: TGTGCCAGCAGCTGGACAGGTAGCTCAGAGACCCAGTACTTC; CDR3aa: CASSWTGSSETQYF
j_gene: TRBJ2-3; abundance: NA; v_gene: TRBV19; d_gene: TRBD1; len: 15; CDR3nt: TGTGCCAGTAGTACGGACAGGGGATGGACAGATACGCAGTATTTT; CDR3aa: CASSTDRGWTDTQYF
j_gene: TRBJ2-1; abundance: once; v_gene: TRBV7-9; d_gene: TRBD2; len: 15; CDR3nt: TGTGCCAGCAGCCCGACTAGCGGGAGAAGCAATGAGCAGTTCTTC; CDR3aa: CASSPTSGRSNEQFF
j_gene: TRBJ2-7; abundance: many; v_gene: TRBV5-4; d_gene: NA; len: 14; CDR3nt: TGTGCCAGCAGCTTGGGGCAGGGGATGGACGAGCAGTACTTC; CDR3aa: CASSLGQGMDEQYF
j_gene: TRBJ2-2; abundance: once; v_gene: TRBV19; d_gene: NA; len: 13; CDR3nt: TGTGCCAGTAGTATATCCGCGCCCGGGGAGCTGTTTTTT; CDR3aa: CASSISAPGELFF
j_gene: TRBJ2-1; abundance: few; v_gene: TRBV5-1; d_gene: NA; len: 13; CDR3nt: TGCGCCAGCAGCTTGGATAGGGGGGATGAGCAGTTCTTC; CDR3aa: CASSLDRGDEQFF
j_gene: TRBJ2-7; abundance: once; v_gene: TRBV18; d_gene: NA; len: 14; CDR3nt: TGTGCCAGCTCACATCCGAACAGGGCCTACGAGCAGTACTTC; CDR3aa: CASSHPNRAYEQYF
j_gene: TRBJ2-1; abundance: NA; v_gene: TRBV10-3; d_gene: NA; len: 15; CDR3nt: TGTGCCATCAGTGTTGGCAGGCTGGGTTCCGATGAGCAGTTCTTC; CDR3aa: CAISVGRLGSDEQFF
j_gene: TRBJ2-1; abundance: few; v_gene: TRBV5-4; d_gene: NA; len: 12; CDR3nt: TGTGCCAGCAGCTTCGGAGGGAATGAGCAGTTCTTC; CDR3aa: CASSFGGNEQFF
j_gene: TRBJ2-2; abundance: NA; v_gene: TRBV9; d_gene: NA; len: 14; CDR3nt: TGTGCCAGCAGCGATCGGGTGGGGACCGGGGAGCTGTTTTTT; CDR3aa: CASSDRVGTGELFF
j_gene: TRBJ1-2; abundance: few; v_gene: TRBV4-1; d_gene: TRBD1; len: 14; CDR3nt: TGCGCCAGCAGCCAAGAACAGGGGGCGTATGGCTACACCTTC; CDR3aa: CASSQEQGAYGYTF
j_gene: TRBJ2-3; abundance: NA; v_gene: TRBV29-1; d_gene: NA; len: 13; CDR3nt: TGCAGCGTTGAAGAGGGGGCGGAAGATACGCAGTATTTT; CDR3aa: CSVEEGAEDTQYF
j_gene: TRBJ2-5; abundance: NA; v_gene: TRBV4-2; d_gene: NA; len: 18; CDR3nt: TGTGCCAGCAGCCAAGATTTTACGCGTGTGGAGGGAGTAGAGACCCAGTACTTC; CDR3aa: CASSQDFTRVEGVETQYF
j_gene: TRBJ2-7; abundance: NA; v_gene: TRBV27; d_gene: TRBD2; len: 16; CDR3nt: TGTGCCAGCAGTTCCGGGACTAGCGGGAGTAACTACGAGCAGTACTTC; CDR3aa: CASSSGTSGSNYEQYF
j_gene: TRBJ1-1; abundance: NA; v_gene: TRBV5-1; d_gene: NA; len: 14; CDR3nt: TGCGCCAGCAGCTTGGGGGGCGACGACACTGAAGCTTTCTTT; CDR3aa: CASSLGGDDTEAFF
j_gene: TRBJ2-7; abundance: NA; v_gene: TRBV6-1; d_gene: TRBD1; len: 15; CDR3nt: TGTGCCAGCAGTGTTAGGACAGGGGGGGACTACGAGCAGTACTTC; CDR3aa: CASSVRTGGDYEQYF
j_gene: TRBJ2-3; abundance: NA; v_gene: TRBV18; d_gene: TRBD2; len: 17; CDR3nt: TGTGCCAGCTCACTCGTAGGACTAGCGGGCCAGGCAGATACGCAGTATTTT; CDR3aa: CASSLVGLAGQADTQYF
j_gene: TRBJ2-2; abundance: NA; v_gene: TRBV30; d_gene: NA; len: 11; CDR3nt: TGTGCCTGGAGTCCGGGGGGGGAGCTGTTTTTT; CDR3aa: CAWSPGGELFF
j_gene: TRBJ1-2; abundance: NA; v_gene: TRBV19; d_gene: TRBD1; len: 15; CDR3nt: TGTGCCAGTAGTCGACCTGGGACAGGGGAAGGCGGCTACACCTTC; CDR3aa: CASSRPGTGEGGYTF
j_gene: TRBJ1-1; abundance: NA; v_gene: TRBV27; d_gene: NA; len: 15; CDR3nt: TGTGCCAGCAGTTTAAGTATGTCGGGGAACACTGAAGCTTTCTTT; CDR3aa: CASSLSMSGNTEAFF
j_gene: TRBJ1-6; abundance: NA; v_gene: TRBV7-9; d_gene: NA; len: 13; CDR3nt: TGTGCCAGCAGCTTAGGAATAGGGAACCCCCTCCACTTT; CDR3aa: CASSLGIGNPLHF
j_gene: TRBJ2-7; abundance: few; v_gene: TRBV2; d_gene: TRBD1; len: 13; CDR3nt: TGTGCCAGCAGGAGGGGACAGGGTAACGAGCAGTACTTC; CDR3aa: CASRRGQGNEQYF
j_gene: TRBJ2-2; abundance: NA; v_gene: TRBV5-4; d_gene: NA; len: 16; CDR3nt: TGTGCCAGCAGCTTCCGAGGCGGATGGGACACCGGGGAGCTGTTTTTT; CDR3aa: CASSFRGGWDTGELFF
j_gene: TRBJ1-2; abundance: NA; v_gene: TRBV29-1; d_gene: NA; len: 12; CDR3nt: TGCAGCGTGACCGGGACAACTTATGGCTACACCTTC; CDR3aa: CSVTGTTYGYTF
j_gene: TRBJ2-2; abundance: NA; v_gene: TRBV2; d_gene: NA; len: 14; CDR3nt: TGTGCCACCAGGGTCGAAGGGAGCACCGGGGAGCTGTTTTTT; CDR3aa: CATRVEGSTGELFF